The sequence of this T cell receptor beta chain was determined in a study of OX40 agonist ivuxolimab in advanced cancers. Study background: Mean age approximately 66 years, range about 23 to 79; 82.7% male. The study reported partial responses in three patients: one hepatocellular carcinoma, two cutaneous melanoma.

The CDR3 covers 17 residues. In germline, CDR1 is WSHSY, CDR2 SAAADI. With 2 bases removed from V and 2 bases from J, the gap between germline ends came to 18 bases. Sequencing was performed with immunoSEQ multiplex PCR; in TCRdb, only in-frame clones are kept and a portion is missing. The data contain over 50,000 clones, 86% of them seen just once; the ten biggest clones take up about 12%. Study results and limitations: With doses of 0.1 to 3.0 mg/kg, CD4+ and CD8+ blood T cells had undergone clonal expansion by week 6.

Of note for this clone: Its antigen is unknown.

The clonotype comes from an adult with an advanced solid tumor such as melanoma, head and neck, liver or kidney cancer. The chain employs TRBV10-2 and TRBJ1-2; a possible D gene is TRBD1 (6 bases). The material sequenced was CD4+ or CD8+ T cells sorted from blood, taken in a trial of the OX40 agonist ivuxolimab. This CDR3 reads CASSEIWGRAGNYGYTF. The CDR3 DNA follows: TGCGCCAGCAGTGAGATCTGGGGGCGCGCCGGGAACTATGGCTACACCTTC.